The 2 T cell receptor beta chains below were found in one sample sequenced in a study of blood T cell repertoires in COVID-19. Only in-frame clones appear in the TCRdb table, and some are missing; sequencing was by immunoSEQ multiplex PCR. The data contain more than 300,000 clones, roughly 90% of them singletons. Sequences were obtained from PBMCs or T cells enriched from blood (not recorded which). Receptor source: a woman aged 40 to 49 who had been exposed to COVID-19.

This clone showed up just once. This chain's CDR3 is CASSPEAGASGQFF. The CDR3 bases are TGTGCCAGCAGCCCAGAGGCGGGAGCCAGCGGTCAGTTCTTC. This rearrangement joins TRBV9 to TRBJ2-1; 7 bases match TRBD2. From germline, CDR1 is SGDLS and CDR2 YYNGEE. The CDR3 is 14 amino acids. Losses at the gene ends were 4 bases for V and 13 bases for J; bases not matched to a gene: 14.

This sequence joins TRBV6-5 and TRBJ2-2, with D possibly matching TRBD2 (5 bases). CDR1 is MNHEY, CDR2 SVGAGI, per germline. The CDR3 sequence is 14 residues long. V was trimmed by 7 bases and J by 4 bases, leaving 13 bases between them. In DNA, the CDR3 is TGTGCCAGCATTCGTCTAGCTCCCACCGGGGAGCTGTTTTTT. This encodes CASIRLAPTGELFF.